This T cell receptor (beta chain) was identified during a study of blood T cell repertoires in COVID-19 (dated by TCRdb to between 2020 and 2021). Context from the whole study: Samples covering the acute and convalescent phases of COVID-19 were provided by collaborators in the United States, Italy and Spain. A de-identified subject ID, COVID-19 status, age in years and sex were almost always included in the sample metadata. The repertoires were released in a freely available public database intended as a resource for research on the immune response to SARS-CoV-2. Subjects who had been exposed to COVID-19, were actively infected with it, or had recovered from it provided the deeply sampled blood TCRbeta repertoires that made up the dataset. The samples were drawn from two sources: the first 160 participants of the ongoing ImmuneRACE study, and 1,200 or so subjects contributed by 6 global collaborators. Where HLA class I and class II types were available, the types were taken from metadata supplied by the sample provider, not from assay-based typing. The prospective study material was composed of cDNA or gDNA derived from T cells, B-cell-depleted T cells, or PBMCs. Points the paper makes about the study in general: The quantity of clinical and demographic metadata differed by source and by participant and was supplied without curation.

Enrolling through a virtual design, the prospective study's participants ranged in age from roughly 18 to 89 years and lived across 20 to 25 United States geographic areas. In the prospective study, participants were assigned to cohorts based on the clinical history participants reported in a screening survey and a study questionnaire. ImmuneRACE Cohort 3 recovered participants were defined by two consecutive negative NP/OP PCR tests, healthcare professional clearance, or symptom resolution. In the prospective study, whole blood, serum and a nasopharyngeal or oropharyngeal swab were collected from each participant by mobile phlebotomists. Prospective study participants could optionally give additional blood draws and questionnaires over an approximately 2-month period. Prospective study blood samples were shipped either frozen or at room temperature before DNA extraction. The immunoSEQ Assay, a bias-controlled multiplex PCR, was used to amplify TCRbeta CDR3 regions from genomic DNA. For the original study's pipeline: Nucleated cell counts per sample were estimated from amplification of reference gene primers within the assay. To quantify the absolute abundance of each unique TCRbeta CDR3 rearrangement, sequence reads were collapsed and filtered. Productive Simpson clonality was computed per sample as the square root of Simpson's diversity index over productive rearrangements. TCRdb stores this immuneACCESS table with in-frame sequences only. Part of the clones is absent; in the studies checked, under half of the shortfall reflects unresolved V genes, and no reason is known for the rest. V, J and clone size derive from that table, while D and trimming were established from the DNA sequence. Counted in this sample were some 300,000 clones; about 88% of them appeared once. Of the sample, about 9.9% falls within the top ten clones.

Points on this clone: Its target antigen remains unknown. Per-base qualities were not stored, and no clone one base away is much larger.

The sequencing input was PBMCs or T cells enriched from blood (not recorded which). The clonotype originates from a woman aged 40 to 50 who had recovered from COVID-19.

The CDR3 in this case is CASSPRANTNEKLFF. The DNA is as follows: TGTGCCAGTAGTCCTCGTGCTAATACTAATGAAAAACTGTTTTTT. The rearrangement combines TRBV19 with TRBJ1-4, with the D gene not confidently named. From its cysteine to its phenylalanine, the CDR3 spans 15 amino acids. Only the CDR3 region is kept as DNA, spanning 45 bases read in frame from base 1. Via the germline V gene (reference sequence), CDR1 is LNHDA and CDR2 SQIVND. The trim is 5 bases for V and 2 bases for J, with a gap of 12 bases between the germline ends.